This section outlines one T cell receptor beta chain sequence together with its context. One entry per CDR3 protein, called by TCRdb with MiXCR from the RACE reads. In the table there are tens of thousands of distinct CDR3 sequences, over 8% of which are singletons. The sample comes from a study of human T cells and chemical hapten exposure. Time point described: pre-sensitization, week 0. As to treatment: therapeutic diphenylcyclopropenone sensitization with weekly scalp DPC. The CDR3 loop spans 12 amino acids. V was cut by 0 bases and J by 7 bases, with 3 bases left in between. Germline V gene data show CDR1 as LGHNA and CDR2 as YNFKEQ.

The rearrangement uses TRBV4-2 and TRBJ2-2; D uncertain. The input for sequencing was whole blood, taken in connection with sensitization to the hapten diphenylcyclopropenone (DPC). The TCR was taken from a woman aged 40 to 55 with alopecia areata. Some clones in this sample may be carry-over from other donors' samples. DNA for the CDR3: TGTGCCAGCAGCCAAGATGGCGGGGAGCTGTTTTTT. Encoded protein: CASSQDGGELFF.